This T cell receptor (beta chain) was profiled in a study of cytomegalovirus exposure and HLA in healthy donors. Study-wide points: Sequencing likely produced, as an artifact, a cluster of highly shared sequence variants. The classifier was said to identify cytomegalovirus status with high specificity and sensitivity. As was reported, the HLA-A and HLA-B alleles of most subjects were accurately predicted from TCR beta sequences.

This CDR3 spans 14 amino acids. CDR1 is LNHDA and CDR2 is SQIVND in the germline V gene (reference sequence). V lost 7 bases to trimming and J lost 0 bases, with 12 bases between them. Primers for the PCR totalled 60 Vbeta and 13 Jbeta. The table came from immunoSEQ multiplex PCR; TCRdb's copy has only in-frame clones and leaves some out. This table has 130,000 or so clones, more than 55% appearing once. Healthy donors of bone marrow made up the group. This clone was seen a single time. The target antigen is unknown. The sequenced sample consisted of PBMCs. The V call is TRBV19, the J call TRBJ1-1; D is unresolved. This TCR derives from a young man in good health and CMV-seronegative. CDR3 loop: CASTSERVNTEAFF. The CDR3, as DNA: TGTGCCAGTACCTCTGAGCGGGTGAACACTGAAGCTTTCTTT. Based on the CDR3 plus reference TRBV19 and TRBJ1-1, the full variable domain is DGGITQSPKYLFRKEGQNVTLSCEQNLNHDAMYWYRQDPGQGLRLIYYSQIVNDFQKGDIAEGYSVSREKKESFPLTVTSAQKNPTAFYLCASTSERVNTEAFFGQGTRLTVV.